This TCR beta chain was observed in a study of human T cells and chemical hapten exposure. Study details: Patients, mostly women, had alopecia areata, alopecia totalis or alopecia universalis.

This clonotype has only a few counts. Time point given: patch test 3, about 24 weeks after DPC sensitization. Regarding treatment: therapeutic diphenylcyclopropenone sensitization with weekly scalp DPC. TCRdb fed the RACE reads into MiXCR, producing one record per CDR3 protein. Counted here are 82,000 or so distinct CDR3 sequences, roughly 13% occurring once; the ten biggest clones make up about 5.7%. The sequenced sample was whole blood, obtained in connection with sensitization to the hapten diphenylcyclopropenone (DPC). The TCR was taken from a woman in her 50s with alopecia areata. Some clones in this sample may be carry-over from other donors' samples.

CDR3 sequence: CASSPRDRGRGSNQPQHF. CDR3 coding DNA: TGTGCCAGCAGCCCCAGAGACAGGGGACGAGGTAGCAATCAGCCCCAGCATTTT. V usage is TRBV7-3 and J usage is TRBJ1-5; 8 positions agree with TRBD1. The CDR3 covers 18 residues. CDR1 SGHTA and CDR2 FQGTGA come from the germline V gene. V gave up 5 bases and J gave up 0 bases; unmatched junction bases: 12.